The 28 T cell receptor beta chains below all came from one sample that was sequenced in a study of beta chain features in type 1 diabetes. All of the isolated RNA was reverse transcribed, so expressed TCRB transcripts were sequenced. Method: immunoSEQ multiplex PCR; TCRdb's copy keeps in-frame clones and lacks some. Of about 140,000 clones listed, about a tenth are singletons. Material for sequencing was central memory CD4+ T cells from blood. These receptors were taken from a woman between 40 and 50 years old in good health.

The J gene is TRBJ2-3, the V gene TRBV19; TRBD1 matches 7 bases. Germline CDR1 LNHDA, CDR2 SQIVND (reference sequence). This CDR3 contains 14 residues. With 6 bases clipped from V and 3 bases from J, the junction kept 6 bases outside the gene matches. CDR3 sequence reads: CASRPDRVTDTQYF. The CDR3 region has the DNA TGTGCCAGTAGACCCGACAGGGTAACAGATACGCAGTATTTT.

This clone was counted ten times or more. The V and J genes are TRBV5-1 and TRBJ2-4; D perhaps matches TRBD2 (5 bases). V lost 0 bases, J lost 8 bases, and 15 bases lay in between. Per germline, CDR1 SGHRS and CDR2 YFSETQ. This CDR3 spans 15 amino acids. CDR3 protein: CASSLEGVDGDIQYF. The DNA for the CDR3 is TGCGCCAGCAGCTTGGAAGGCGTGGACGGGGACATTCAGTACTTC.

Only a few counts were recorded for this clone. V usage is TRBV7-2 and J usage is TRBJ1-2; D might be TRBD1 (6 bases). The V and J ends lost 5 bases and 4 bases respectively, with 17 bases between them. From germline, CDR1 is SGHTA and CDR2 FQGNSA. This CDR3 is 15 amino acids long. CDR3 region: CASSNLGASIYGYTF. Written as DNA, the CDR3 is TGTGCCAGCAGCAATCTGGGGGCTAGCATCTATGGCTACACCTTC. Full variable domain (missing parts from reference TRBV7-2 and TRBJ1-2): GAGVSQSPSNKVTEKGKDVELRCDPISGHTALYWYRQSLGQGLEFLIYFQGNSAPDKSGLPSDRFSAERTGGSVSTLTIQRTQQEDSAVYLCASSNLGASIYGYTFGSGTRLTVV.

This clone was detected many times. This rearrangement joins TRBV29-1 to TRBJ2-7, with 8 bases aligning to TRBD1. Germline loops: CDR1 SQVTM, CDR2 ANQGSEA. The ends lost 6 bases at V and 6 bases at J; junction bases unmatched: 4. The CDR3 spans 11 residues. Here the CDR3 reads CSVAGGAEQYF. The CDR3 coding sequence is TGCAGCGTGGCAGGGGGCGCCGAGCAGTACTTC.

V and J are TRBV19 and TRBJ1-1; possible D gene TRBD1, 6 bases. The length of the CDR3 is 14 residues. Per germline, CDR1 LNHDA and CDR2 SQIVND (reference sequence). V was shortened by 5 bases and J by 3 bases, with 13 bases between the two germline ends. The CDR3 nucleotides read TGTGCCAGTAGTGAGGGGGAGATCTACACTGAAGCTTTCTTT. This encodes CASSEGEIYTEAFF.

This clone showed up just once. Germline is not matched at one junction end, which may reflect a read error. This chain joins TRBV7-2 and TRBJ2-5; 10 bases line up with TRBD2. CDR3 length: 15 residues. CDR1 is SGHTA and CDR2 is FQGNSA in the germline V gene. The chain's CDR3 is CASSIAGGIGETQYF. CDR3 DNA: TGTGCCAGCAGCATAGCGGGGGGAATAGGAGAGACCCAGTACTTC.

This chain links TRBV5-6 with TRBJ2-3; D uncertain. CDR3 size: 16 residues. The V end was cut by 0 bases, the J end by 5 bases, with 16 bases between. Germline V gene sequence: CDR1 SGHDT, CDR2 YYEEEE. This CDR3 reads CASSLGSINRGDTQYF. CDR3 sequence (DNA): TGTGCCAGCAGCTTGGGGTCTATCAACCGTGGAGATACGCAGTATTTT.

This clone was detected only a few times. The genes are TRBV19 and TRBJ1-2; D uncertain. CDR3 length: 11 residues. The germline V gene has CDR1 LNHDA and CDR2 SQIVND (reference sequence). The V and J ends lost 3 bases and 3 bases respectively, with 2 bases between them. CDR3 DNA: TGTGCCAGTAGTATCTACTATGGCTACACCTTC. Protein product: CASSIYYGYTF.

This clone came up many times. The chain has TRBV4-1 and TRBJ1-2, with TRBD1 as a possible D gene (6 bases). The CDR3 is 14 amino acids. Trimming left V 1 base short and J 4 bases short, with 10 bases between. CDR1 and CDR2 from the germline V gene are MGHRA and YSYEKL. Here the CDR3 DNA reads TGCGCCAGCAGCCAAGGGACAGCCTCCTATGGCTACACCTTC. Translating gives CASSQGTASYGYTF.

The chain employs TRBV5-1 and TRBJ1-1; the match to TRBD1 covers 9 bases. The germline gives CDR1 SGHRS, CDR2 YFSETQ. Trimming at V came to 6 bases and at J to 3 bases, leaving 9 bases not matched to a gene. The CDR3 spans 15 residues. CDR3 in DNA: TGCGCCAGCACCCCAGACAGGGGGTTGGACACTGAAGCTTTCTTT. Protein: CASTPDRGLDTEAFF.

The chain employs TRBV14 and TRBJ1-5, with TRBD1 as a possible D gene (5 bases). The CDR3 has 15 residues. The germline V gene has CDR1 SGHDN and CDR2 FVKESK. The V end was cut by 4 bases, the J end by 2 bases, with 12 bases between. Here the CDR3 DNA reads TGTGCCAGCAGCCGGCAAGGGGTGGGCAATCAGCCCCAGCATTTT. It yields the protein CASSRQGVGNQPQHF.

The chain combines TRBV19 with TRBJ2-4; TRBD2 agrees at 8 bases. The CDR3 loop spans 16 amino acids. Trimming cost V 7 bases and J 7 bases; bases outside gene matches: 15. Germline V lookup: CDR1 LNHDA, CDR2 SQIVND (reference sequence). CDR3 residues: CASTSHEAGEKNIQYF. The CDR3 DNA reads TGTGCCAGTACCTCTCACGAAGCGGGGGAGAAGAACATTCAGTACTTC.

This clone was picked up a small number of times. CDR3 bases: TGTGCCAGCAGCTCGGGACAGGGCAAAGATACGCAGTATTTT. Its protein is CASSSGQGKDTQYF. This sequence joins TRBV5-4 and TRBJ2-3; 9 bases fit TRBD1. The V gene's germline CDR1 is SGHNT and CDR2 YYREEE (reference sequence). This CDR3 is 14 amino acids long. V lost 3 bases, J lost 5 bases, and 4 bases stayed unmatched.

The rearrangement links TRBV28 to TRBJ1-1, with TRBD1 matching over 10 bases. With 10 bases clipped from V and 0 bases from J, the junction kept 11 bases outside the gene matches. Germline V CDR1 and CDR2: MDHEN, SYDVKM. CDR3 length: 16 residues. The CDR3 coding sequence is TGTGCCACCGAGCGACAGGGGGCGTTGGTGAACACTGAAGCTTTCTTT. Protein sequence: CATERQGALVNTEAFF.

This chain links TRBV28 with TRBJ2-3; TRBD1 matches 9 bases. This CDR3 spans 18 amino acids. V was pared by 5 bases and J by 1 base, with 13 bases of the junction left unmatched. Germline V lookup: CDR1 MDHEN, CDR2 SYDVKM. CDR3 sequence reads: CASSAIRGTGLGTDTQYF. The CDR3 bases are TGTGCCAGCAGTGCCATACGCGGGACAGGGCTGGGCACAGATACGCAGTATTTT.

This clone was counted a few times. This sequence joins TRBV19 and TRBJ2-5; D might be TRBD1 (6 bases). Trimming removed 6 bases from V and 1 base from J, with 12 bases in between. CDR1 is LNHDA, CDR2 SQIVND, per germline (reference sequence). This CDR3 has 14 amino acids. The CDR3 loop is CASSSRGGQETQYF. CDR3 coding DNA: TGTGCCAGTAGCTCCAGGGGCGGCCAAGAGACCCAGTACTTC.

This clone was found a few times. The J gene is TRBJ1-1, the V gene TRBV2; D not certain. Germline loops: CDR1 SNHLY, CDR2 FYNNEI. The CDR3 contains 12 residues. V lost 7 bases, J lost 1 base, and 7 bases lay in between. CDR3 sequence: CASTVRNTEAFF. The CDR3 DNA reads TGTGCCAGCACGGTTCGGAACACTGAAGCTTTCTTT.

CDR3 region: CSVHQGQETQYF. CDR3 in DNA: TGCAGCGTTCATCAGGGACAAGAGACCCAGTACTTC. The chain is built from TRBV29-1 and TRBJ2-5, with D possibly TRBD1 on 5 matching bases. CDR3 length equals 12 residues. CDR1 is SQVTM and CDR2 is ANQGSEA in the germline V gene. V gave up 5 bases and J gave up 2 bases, with 9 bases separating them.

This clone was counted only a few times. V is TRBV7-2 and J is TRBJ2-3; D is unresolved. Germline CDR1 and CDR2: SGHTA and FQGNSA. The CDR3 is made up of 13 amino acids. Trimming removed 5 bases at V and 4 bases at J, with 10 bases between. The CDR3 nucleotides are TGTGCCAGCAGCACTCGTCGGGCAGATACGCAGTATTTT. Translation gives CASSTRRADTQYF.

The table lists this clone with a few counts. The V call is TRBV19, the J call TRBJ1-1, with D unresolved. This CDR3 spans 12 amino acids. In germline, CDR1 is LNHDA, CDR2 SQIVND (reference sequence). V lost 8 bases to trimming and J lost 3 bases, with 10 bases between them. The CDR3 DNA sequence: TGTGCCAGTCGAGACATGGACACTGAAGCTTTCTTT. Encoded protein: CASRDMDTEAFF.

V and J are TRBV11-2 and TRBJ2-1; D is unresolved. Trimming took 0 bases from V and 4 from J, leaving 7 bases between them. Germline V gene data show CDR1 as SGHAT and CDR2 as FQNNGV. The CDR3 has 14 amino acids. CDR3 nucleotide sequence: TGTGCCAGCAGCTTAGACGCGAGATACAATGAGCAGTTCTTC. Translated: CASSLDARYNEQFF.

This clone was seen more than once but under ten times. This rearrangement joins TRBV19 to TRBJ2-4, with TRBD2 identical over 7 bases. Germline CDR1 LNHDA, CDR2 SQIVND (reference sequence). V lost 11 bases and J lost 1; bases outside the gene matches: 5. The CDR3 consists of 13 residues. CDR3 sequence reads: CAAGEGAKNIQYF. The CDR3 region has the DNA TGTGCCGCCGGGGAGGGGGCCAAAAACATTCAGTACTTC. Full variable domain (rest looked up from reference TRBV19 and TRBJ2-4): DGGITQSPKYLFRKEGQNVTLSCEQNLNHDAMYWYRQDPGQGLRLIYYSQIVNDFQKGDIAEGYSVSREKKESFPLTVTSAQKNPTAFYLCAAGEGAKNIQYFGAGTRLSVL.

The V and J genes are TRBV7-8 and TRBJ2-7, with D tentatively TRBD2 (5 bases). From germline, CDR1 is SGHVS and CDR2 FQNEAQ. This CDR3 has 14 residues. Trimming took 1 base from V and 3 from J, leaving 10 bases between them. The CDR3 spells CASSLGTLRYEQYF. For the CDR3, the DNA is TGTGCCAGCAGCTTAGGGACTTTACGCTACGAGCAGTACTTC.

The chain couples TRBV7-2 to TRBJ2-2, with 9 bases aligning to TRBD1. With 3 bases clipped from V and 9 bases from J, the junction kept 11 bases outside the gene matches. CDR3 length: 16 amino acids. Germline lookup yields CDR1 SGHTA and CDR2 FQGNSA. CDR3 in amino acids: CASSFWTGDRNRELFF. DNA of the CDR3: TGTGCCAGCAGCTTTTGGACAGGGGACCGTAACCGGGAGCTGTTTTTT.

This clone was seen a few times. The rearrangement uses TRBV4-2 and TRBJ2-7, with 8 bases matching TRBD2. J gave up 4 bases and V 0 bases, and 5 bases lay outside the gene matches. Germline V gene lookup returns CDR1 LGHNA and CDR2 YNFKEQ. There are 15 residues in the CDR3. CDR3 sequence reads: CASSQEGSGAYEQYF. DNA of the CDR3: TGTGCCAGCAGCCAAGAGGGTAGCGGGGCGTACGAGCAGTACTTC.

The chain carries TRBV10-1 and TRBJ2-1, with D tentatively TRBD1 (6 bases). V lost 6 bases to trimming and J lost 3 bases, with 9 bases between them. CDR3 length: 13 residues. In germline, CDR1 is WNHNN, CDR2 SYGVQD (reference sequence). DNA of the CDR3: TGCGCCAGCAGCAGGGGTCTCTACAATGAGCAGTTCTTC. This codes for CASSRGLYNEQFF.

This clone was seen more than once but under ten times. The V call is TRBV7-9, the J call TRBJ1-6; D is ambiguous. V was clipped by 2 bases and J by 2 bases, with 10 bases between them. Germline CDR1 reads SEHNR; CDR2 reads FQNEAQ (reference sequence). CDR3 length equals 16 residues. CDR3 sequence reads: CASSLSPQAYNSPLHF. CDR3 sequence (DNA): TGTGCCAGCAGCTTATCACCTCAGGCCTATAATTCACCCCTCCACTTT. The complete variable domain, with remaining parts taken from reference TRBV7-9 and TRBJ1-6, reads DTGVSQNPRHKITKRGQNVTFRCDPISEHNRLYWYRQTLGQGPEFLTYFQNEAQLEKSRLLSDRFSAERPKGSFSTLEIQRTEQGDSAMYLCASSLSPQAYNSPLHFGNGTRLTVT.

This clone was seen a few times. CDR3 region: CASRAGYNEQFF. CDR3 coding DNA: TGTGCCAGTAGGGCAGGGTACAATGAGCAGTTCTTC. The genes are TRBV19 and TRBJ2-1; TRBD1 is a possible D gene (5 bases). Germline lookup yields CDR1 LNHDA and CDR2 SQIVND (reference sequence). The CDR3 has 12 amino acids. V shed 6 bases and J shed 4 bases, with 7 bases lying between them.